One sample yielded the 17 T cell receptor beta chains listed below, sequenced in a study of shared clonotypes between healthy human individuals. Only in-frame clones appear in the TCRdb table, and some are missing; sequencing was by immunoSEQ multiplex PCR. The repertoire holds more than 2 million clones, about 95% seen once, with 0.9% to 1.3% in the top ten. Positive CCR7 selection of CD45RO-negative cells yielded the naive CD8 cells, and terminally differentiated effector memory CD45RA+ cells were excluded. Specimen: naive CD8+ T cells sorted from blood. The receptors derive from a man in his late teens or twenties in good health.

The chain couples TRBV5-4 to TRBJ2-2; possible D gene TRBD2, 6 bases. Trimming took 4 bases from V and 6 from J, leaving 19 bases between them. The CDR3 covers 16 residues. Germline V lookup: CDR1 SGHNT, CDR2 YYREEE (reference sequence). The CDR3 DNA is TGTGCCAGCAGCGTGGGGACTCGAGTTGTAGCCGGGGAGCTGTTTTTT. Its translation: CASSVGTRVVAGELFF.

Of note for this clone: Other DNA sequences in this sample translate to the same CDR3. The chain combines TRBV28 with TRBJ2-7; D not certain. Germline CDR1 reads MDHEN; CDR2 reads SYDVKM. The CDR3 covers 15 residues. Trimming removed 3 bases at V and 0 bases at J, with 12 bases between. In DNA form, the CDR3 reads TGTGCCAGCAGTTTGCGAGGCTTAAGCTCCTACGAGCAGTACTTC. This encodes CASSLRGLSSYEQYF.

The CDR3 reads CASGLLQGNQPQHF. In nucleotides, the CDR3 is TGTGCTAGTGGTTTGTTACAGGGGAATCAGCCCCAGCATTTT. This rearrangement joins TRBV12-5 to TRBJ1-5, with TRBD1 matching 7 bases. V was pared by 2 bases and J by 4 bases, with 2 bases of the junction left unmatched. CDR3 length: 14 residues. CDR1 is LGHNT, CDR2 FRNRAP, per germline.

The chain recombines TRBV29-1 with TRBJ2-6; D not resolved. There are 12 residues in the CDR3. Trimming removed 7 bases from V and 3 bases from J, with 7 bases in between. Germline V gene sequence: CDR1 SQVTM, CDR2 ANQGSEA. CDR3 protein: CSALDGANVLTF. CDR3 sequence (DNA): TGCAGCGCGTTGGATGGGGCCAACGTCCTGACTTTC.

The V and J genes are TRBV13 and TRBJ2-1, with D uncertain. In germline, CDR1 is PRHDT, CDR2 FYEKMQ (reference sequence). The CDR3 totals 16 residues. The V end was cut by 2 bases, the J end by 2 bases, with 13 bases between. The CDR3 region has the DNA TGTGCCAGCAGCTTAATCTCTGGTGGGGCCTACAATGAGCAGTTCTTC. Protein sequence: CASSLISGGAYNEQFF.

The genes are TRBV11-2 and TRBJ2-7, with D perhaps TRBD2 (6 bases). CDR1 SGHAT and CDR2 FQNNGV come from the germline V gene. With 5 bases removed from V and 6 bases from J, the gap between germline ends came to 17 bases. The CDR3 has 14 residues. The CDR3 reads CASSPLEGSGEQYF. The CDR3 nucleotides are TGTGCCAGCAGCCCCCTGGAGGGGTCAGGCGAGCAGTACTTC.

The chain couples TRBV6-5 to TRBJ2-7; D perhaps matches TRBD2 (5 bases). The germline V gene encodes CDR1 MNHEY and CDR2 SVGAGI. V was shortened by 5 bases and J by 5 bases, with 13 bases between the two germline ends. There are 13 residues in the CDR3. As DNA, the CDR3 is TGTGCCAGCAGTACCCCCCTGAGGGACGAGCAGTACTTC. Its protein product is CASSTPLRDEQYF.

The chain joins TRBV4-3 to TRBJ1-3; 7 nucleotides agree with TRBD1. CDR1 LGHNA and CDR2 YSLEER come from the germline V gene. V lost 0 bases, J lost 4 bases, and 9 bases stayed unmatched. This CDR3 has 17 residues. The CDR3 is CASSQDRAGGEGNTIYF. CDR3 DNA: TGCGCCAGCAGCCAAGATAGGGCAGGGGGAGAAGGAAACACCATATATTTT.

This clone was counted once. The rearrangement joins TRBV7-6 to TRBJ2-2; TRBD2 agrees at 12 bases. Germline V gene lookup returns CDR1 SGHVS and CDR2 FNYEAQ. The CDR3 spans 16 residues. Losses at the gene ends were 1 base for V and 7 bases for J; bases not matched to a gene: 4. The CDR3 loop reads CASSLVLAGGGGELFF. The CDR3 bases are TGTGCCAGCAGCTTAGTACTAGCGGGAGGAGGCGGGGAGCTGTTTTTT.

On this clone itself: Distinct nucleotide sequences in the sample also encode this CDR3. The chain is built from TRBV19 and TRBJ2-1; 13 nucleotides match TRBD2. In germline, CDR1 is LNHDA, CDR2 SQIVND (reference sequence). Trimming cost V 1 base and J 4 bases; bases outside gene matches: 1. The CDR3 runs to 16 residues. This chain's CDR3 is CASSIGLAGGYNEQFF. CDR3 DNA: TGTGCCAGTAGTATAGGACTAGCGGGGGGTTACAATGAGCAGTTCTTC.

V and J are TRBV7-6 and TRBJ1-2; TRBD1 aligns across 9 bases. The trim removed 0 bases at V and 3 bases at J, leaving 2 bases unmatched. Looked up from germline, CDR1 is SGHVS and CDR2 is FNYEAQ. CDR3 length: 15 residues. The CDR3 loop reads CASSLADRGDYGYTF. The CDR3 DNA reads TGTGCCAGCAGCTTAGCGGACAGGGGTGACTATGGCTACACCTTC.

The chain carries TRBV6-1 and TRBJ1-2; D is unresolved. In germline, CDR1 is MNHNS, CDR2 SASEGT. Trimming shortened V by 8 bases and J by 4 bases, and 17 bases separated the two germline ends. This CDR3 is built from 14 residues. Written as DNA, the CDR3 is TGTGCCAGCGAGGCGCTCGGTCAAAGCTATGGCTACACCTTC. Translated: CASEALGQSYGYTF.

This rearrangement joins TRBV4-1 to TRBJ2-7, with unresolved D. The V gene's germline CDR1 is MGHRA and CDR2 YSYEKL. Trimming shortened V by 2 bases and J by 4 bases, and 9 bases separated the two germline ends. The CDR3 covers 13 residues. The CDR3 reads CASSQTGIYEQYF. The DNA for the CDR3 is TGCGCCAGCAGCCAAACTGGTATATACGAGCAGTACTTC.

The J gene is TRBJ2-1, the V gene TRBV30; D is perhaps TRBD1 (5 bases). Germline V gene lookup returns CDR1 GTSNPN and CDR2 SVGIG (reference sequence). The length of the CDR3 is 13 residues. V lost 5 bases to trimming and J lost 2 bases, with 10 bases between them. As DNA, the CDR3 is TGTGCCTGGTGCCCGACAGCCTACAATGAGCAGTTCTTC. Translation: CAWCPTAYNEQFF. Variable domain in full (rest from reference TRBV30 and TRBJ2-1): SQTIHQWPATLVQPVGSPLSLECTVEGTSNPNLYWYRQAAGRGLQLLFYSVGIGQISSEVPQNLSASRPQDRQFILSSKKLLLSDSGFYLCAWCPTAYNEQFFGPGTRLTVL.

The rearrangement links TRBV11-3 to TRBJ2-7; TRBD1 aligns across 9 bases. The CDR3 consists of 14 residues. V was clipped by 3 bases and J by 5 bases; unmatched bases: 5. Germline V gene lookup returns CDR1 SGHNT and CDR2 YENEEA. The CDR3 protein is CASSLGQGVDEQYF. In DNA form, the CDR3 reads TGTGCCAGCAGCTTGGGACAGGGAGTAGACGAGCAGTACTTC.

The J gene is TRBJ2-7, the V gene TRBV6-5, with 7 nucleotides matching TRBD1. The CDR3 extends over 15 amino acids. Germline CDR1 is MNHEY and CDR2 is SVGAGI. J was trimmed by 3 bases and V by 3 bases; bases with no gene match: 8. CDR3 nucleotides: TGTGCCAGCAGTTATGGTGAGGGGGCGAGCTACGAGCAGTACTTC. This gives the protein CASSYGEGASYEQYF.

On this clone itself: This CDR3 is also generated by other DNA sequences in the sample. The rearrangement joins TRBV6-5 to TRBJ2-5; D is possibly TRBD2 (6 bases). Trimming shortened V by 5 bases and J by 2 bases, and 12 bases separated the two germline ends. This CDR3 contains 14 residues. CDR1 is MNHEY, CDR2 SVGAGI, per germline. The CDR3 nucleotides are TGTGCCAGCAGTCCGGGACTTTTTCAAGAGACCCAGTACTTC. Translating gives CASSPGLFQETQYF.